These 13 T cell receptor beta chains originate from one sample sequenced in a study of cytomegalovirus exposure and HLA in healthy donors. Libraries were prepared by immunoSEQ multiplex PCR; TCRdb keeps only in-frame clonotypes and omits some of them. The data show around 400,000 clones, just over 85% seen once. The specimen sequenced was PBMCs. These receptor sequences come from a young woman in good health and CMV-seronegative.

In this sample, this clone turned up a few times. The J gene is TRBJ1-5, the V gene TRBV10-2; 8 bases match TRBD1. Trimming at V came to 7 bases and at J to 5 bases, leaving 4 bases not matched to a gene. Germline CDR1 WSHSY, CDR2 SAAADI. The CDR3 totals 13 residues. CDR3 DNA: TGCGCCAGCACTGCACAGGGGGATCAGCCCCAGCATTTT. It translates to CASTAQGDQPQHF.

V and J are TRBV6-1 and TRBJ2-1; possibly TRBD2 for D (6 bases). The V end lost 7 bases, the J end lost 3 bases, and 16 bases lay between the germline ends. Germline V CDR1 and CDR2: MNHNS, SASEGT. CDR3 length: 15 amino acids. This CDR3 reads CASTQSGWGYNEQFF. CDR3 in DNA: TGTGCCAGCACTCAAAGCGGGTGGGGCTACAATGAGCAGTTCTTC.

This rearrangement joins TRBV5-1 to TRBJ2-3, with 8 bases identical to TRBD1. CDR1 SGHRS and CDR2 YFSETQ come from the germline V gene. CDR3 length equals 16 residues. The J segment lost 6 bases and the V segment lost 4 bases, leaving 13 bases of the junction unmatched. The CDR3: CASSRSGGTGSDTQYF. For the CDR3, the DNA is TGCGCCAGCAGCCGATCGGGCGGGACAGGCAGTGATACGCAGTATTTT.

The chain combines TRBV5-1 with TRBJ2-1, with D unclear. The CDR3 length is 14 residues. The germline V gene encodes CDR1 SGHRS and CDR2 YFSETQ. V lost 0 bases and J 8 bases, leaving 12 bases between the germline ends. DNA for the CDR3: TGCGCCAGCAGCTTGGGATCTAGTTTAGATGAGCAGTTCTTC. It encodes CASSLGSSLDEQFF.

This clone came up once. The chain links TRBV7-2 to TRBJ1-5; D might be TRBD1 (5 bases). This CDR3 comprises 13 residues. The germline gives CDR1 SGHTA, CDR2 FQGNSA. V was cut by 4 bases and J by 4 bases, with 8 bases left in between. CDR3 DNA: TGTGCCAGCAGCTCAACAGGAAATCAGCCCCAGCATTTT. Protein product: CASSSTGNQPQHF.

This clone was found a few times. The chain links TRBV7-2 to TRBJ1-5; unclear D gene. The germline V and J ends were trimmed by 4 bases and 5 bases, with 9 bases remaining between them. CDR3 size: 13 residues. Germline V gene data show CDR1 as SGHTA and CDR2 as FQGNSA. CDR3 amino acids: CASSSPRHQPQHF. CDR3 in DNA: TGTGCCAGCAGCTCCCCCAGGCATCAGCCCCAGCATTTT.

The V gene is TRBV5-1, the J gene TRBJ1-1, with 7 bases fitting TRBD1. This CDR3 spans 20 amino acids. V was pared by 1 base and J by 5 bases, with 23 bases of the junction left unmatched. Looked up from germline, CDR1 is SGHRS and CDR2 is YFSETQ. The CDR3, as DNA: TGCGCCAGCAGCTTGCACTCAGGGCGGGCAGGGGGAGATCTGGGAACTGAAGCTTTCTTT. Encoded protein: CASSLHSGRAGGDLGTEAFF. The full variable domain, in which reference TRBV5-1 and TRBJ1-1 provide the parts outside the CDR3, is KAGVTQTPRYLIKTRGQQVTLSCSPISGHRSVSWYQQTPGQGLQFLFEYFSETQRNKGNFPGRFSGRQFSNSRSEMNVSTLELGDSALYLCASSLHSGRAGGDLGTEAFFGQGTRLTVV.

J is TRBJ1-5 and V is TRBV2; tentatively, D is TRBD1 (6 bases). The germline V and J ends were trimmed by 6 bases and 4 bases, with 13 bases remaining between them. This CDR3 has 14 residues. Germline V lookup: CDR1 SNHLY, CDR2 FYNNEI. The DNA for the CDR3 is TGTGCCAGCAGACAGGGTTTATGGAATCAGCCCCAGCATTTT. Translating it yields CASRQGLWNQPQHF.

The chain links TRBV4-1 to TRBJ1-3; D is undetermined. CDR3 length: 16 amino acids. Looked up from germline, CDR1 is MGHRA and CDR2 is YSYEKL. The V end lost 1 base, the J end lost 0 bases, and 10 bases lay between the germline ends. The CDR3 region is CASSQVWSNSGNTIYF. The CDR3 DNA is TGCGCCAGCAGCCAAGTTTGGTCTAACTCTGGAAACACCATATATTTT.

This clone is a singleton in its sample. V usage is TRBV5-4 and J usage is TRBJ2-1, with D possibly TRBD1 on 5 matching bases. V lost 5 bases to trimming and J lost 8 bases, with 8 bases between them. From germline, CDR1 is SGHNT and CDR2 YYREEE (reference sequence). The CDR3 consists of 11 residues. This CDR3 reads CASSKGDEQFF. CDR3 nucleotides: TGTGCCAGCAGTAAAGGGGATGAGCAGTTCTTC.

The CDR3 here is CASSGAGITKNSPLHF. CDR3 nucleotide sequence: TGTGCCAGTAGTGGGGCCGGTATAACGAAAAATTCACCCCTCCACTTT. This chain joins TRBV19 and TRBJ1-6; D may be TRBD1 (5 bases). CDR1 LNHDA and CDR2 SQIVND come from the germline V gene (reference sequence). V was shortened by 5 bases and J by 7 bases, with 18 bases between the two germline ends. CDR3 length equals 16 residues.

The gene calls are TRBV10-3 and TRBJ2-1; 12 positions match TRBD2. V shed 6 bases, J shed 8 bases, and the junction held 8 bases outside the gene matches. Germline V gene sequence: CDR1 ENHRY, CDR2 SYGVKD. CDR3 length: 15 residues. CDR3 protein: CAISPSGGAGDEQFF. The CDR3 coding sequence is TGTGCCATCAGCCCTAGCGGGGGGGCCGGAGATGAGCAGTTCTTC.

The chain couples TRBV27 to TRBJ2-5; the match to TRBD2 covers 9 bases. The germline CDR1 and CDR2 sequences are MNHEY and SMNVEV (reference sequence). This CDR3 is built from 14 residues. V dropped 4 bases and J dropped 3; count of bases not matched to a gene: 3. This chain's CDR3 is CASSSAGGEETQYF. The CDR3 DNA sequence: TGTGCCAGCAGTTCCGCGGGGGGGGAAGAGACCCAGTACTTC.